The 13 T cell receptor beta chains reported below all come from one sample, sequenced in a study of identifying expanded T cells in peripheral blood. Clones were sequenced by immunoSEQ multiplex PCR, and TCRdb holds only the in-frame ones, with some missing. Of about 94,000 clones detected, roughly 87% appear once; the ten largest clones hold approximately 5%. The source material was blood. All receptors come from a person aged 18 to 69 in good health.

The chain recombines TRBV5-1 with TRBJ2-7; tentative D call: TRBD2 (6 bases). The CDR3 sequence is 14 residues long. Trimming took off 5 bases at V and 4 bases at J, with 16 bases between the two ends. The germline CDR1 and CDR2 sequences are SGHRS and YFSETQ. The chain's CDR3 is CASSFGGSMYEQYF. The CDR3 DNA is TGCGCCAGCAGTTTTGGAGGGTCCATGTACGAGCAGTACTTC.

This chain links TRBV19 with TRBJ1-4; 7 bases match TRBD1. V lost 9 bases and J lost 0; bases outside the gene matches: 7. Germline loops: CDR1 LNHDA, CDR2 SQIVND (reference sequence). The CDR3 length is 15 residues. The CDR3 loop reads CASRDRPATNEKLFF. The CDR3 DNA sequence: TGTGCCAGCAGGGACAGACCCGCAACTAATGAAAAACTGTTTTTT.

The chain carries TRBV9 and TRBJ2-3, with a tentative D call TRBD1 (6 bases). CDR1 and CDR2 (germline): SGDLS, YYNGEE. The CDR3 length is 13 residues. Trimming took 4 bases from V and 5 from J, leaving 11 bases between them. This CDR3 reads CASSPGDKDTQYF. The CDR3 region has the DNA TGTGCCAGCAGCCCAGGGGACAAAGATACGCAGTATTTT.

The chain combines TRBV30 with TRBJ1-1, with TRBD1 identical over 7 bases. Germline lookup yields CDR1 GTSNPN and CDR2 SVGIG (reference sequence). This CDR3 contains 14 residues. Germline trimming cut 0 bases from V and 10 bases from J; bases unmatched to any gene: 11. This chain's CDR3 is CAWSVQAGGEGAFF. CDR3 nucleotides: TGTGCCTGGAGTGTACAGGCAGGGGGAGAAGGAGCTTTCTTT.

CDR3 in amino acids: CASSFKGNEQFF. The CDR3 DNA reads TGTGCCAGCAGCTTTAAGGGAAATGAGCAGTTCTTC. The chain joins TRBV7-9 to TRBJ2-1, with D uncertain. The CDR3 contains 12 residues. Germline CDR1 SEHNR, CDR2 FQNEAQ (reference sequence). The V gene lost 3 bases and the J gene lost 7 bases, with 7 bases spanning the gap.

The chain uses TRBV4-2 and TRBJ1-1; D is unresolved. The germline gives CDR1 LGHNA, CDR2 YNFKEQ. Trimming pared 0 bases from V and 0 bases from J, leaving 14 bases between. The CDR3 loop spans 17 amino acids. The CDR3 sequence: CASSQDSNGRMNTEAFF. In DNA, the CDR3 is TGTGCCAGCAGCCAAGATAGTAATGGACGGATGAACACTGAAGCTTTCTTT.

This clone was recorded only once. V is TRBV2 and J is TRBJ2-2, with 11 bases that match TRBD2. CDR3 length: 14 amino acids. The ends lost 5 bases at V and 12 bases at J; junction bases unmatched: 8. Germline CDR1 and CDR2: SNHLY and FYNNEI. CDR3 DNA sequence: TGTGCCAGCAGTACAAATAGCGGGGGGGCGAAGCTGTTTTTT. Protein product: CASSTNSGGAKLFF.

V and J are TRBV11-1 and TRBJ1-1; TRBD1 matches at 12 bases. This CDR3 region has 15 residues. The J segment lost 6 bases and the V segment lost 4 bases, leaving 6 bases of the junction unmatched. The V gene's germline CDR1 is SGHAT and CDR2 FQDESV (reference sequence). The CDR3 nucleotides are TGTGCCAGCAGCTACTCCGGGACAGGGGGCCCTGAAGCTTTCTTT. Translating it yields CASSYSGTGGPEAFF.

The chain combines TRBV4-1 with TRBJ1-5; 8 bases line up with TRBD1. With V trimmed by 1 base and J by 5 bases, 1 base remained unmatched. The germline gives CDR1 MGHRA, CDR2 YSYEKL. The CDR3 runs 14 residues. CDR3 sequence: CASSQGQGYQPQHF. CDR3 in DNA: TGCGCCAGCAGCCAAGGACAGGGGTATCAGCCCCAGCATTTT.

The rearrangement uses TRBV5-1 and TRBJ2-5; 11 nucleotides line up with TRBD2. The CDR3 loop spans 15 amino acids. V lost 6 bases to trimming and J lost 1 base; unmatched junction nucleotides: 5. Germline CDR1 is SGHRS and CDR2 is YFSETQ. The CDR3 is CASTPGLAGQETQYF. For the CDR3, the DNA is TGCGCCAGCACCCCCGGACTAGCGGGCCAAGAGACCCAGTACTTC. Filled out from reference TRBV5-1 and TRBJ2-5, the complete variable domain reads KAGVTQTPRYLIKTRGQQVTLSCSPISGHRSVSWYQQTPGQGLQFLFEYFSETQRNKGNFPGRFSGRQFSNSRSEMNVSTLELGDSALYLCASTPGLAGQETQYFGPGTRLLVL.

The V call is TRBV5-1, the J call TRBJ1-2; D uncertain. The V end lost 0 bases, the J end lost 8 bases, and 20 bases lay between the germline ends. CDR3 size: 16 residues. Germline V gene data show CDR1 as SGHRS and CDR2 as YFSETQ. The CDR3 DNA follows: TGCGCCAGCAGCTTGGCCGAGTCAGGTAACCGTCGGGGCTACACCTTC. Translated, it gives CASSLAESGNRRGYTF.

This rearrangement joins TRBV7-3 to TRBJ2-2; 14 nucleotides match TRBD2. The CDR3 totals 16 residues. Germline values: CDR1 SGHTA, CDR2 FQGTGA. V lost 4 bases to trimming and J lost 5 bases; unmatched junction nucleotides: 3. In DNA form, the CDR3 reads TGTGCCAGCAGCTCTGGACTAGCGGGAGGAACCGGGGAGCTGTTTTTT. It encodes CASSSGLAGGTGELFF.

This clone was counted a single time. V and J are TRBV6-4 and TRBJ1-2, with 8 bases identical to TRBD1. Trimming removed 0 bases from V and 7 bases from J; junction bases left unmatched: 7. This CDR3 contains 15 residues. CDR1 and CDR2 (germline): MRHNA, SNTAGT. The CDR3 reads CASSDSRQGRGGYTF. DNA for the CDR3: TGTGCCAGCAGTGACTCACGACAGGGGAGGGGTGGCTACACCTTC.